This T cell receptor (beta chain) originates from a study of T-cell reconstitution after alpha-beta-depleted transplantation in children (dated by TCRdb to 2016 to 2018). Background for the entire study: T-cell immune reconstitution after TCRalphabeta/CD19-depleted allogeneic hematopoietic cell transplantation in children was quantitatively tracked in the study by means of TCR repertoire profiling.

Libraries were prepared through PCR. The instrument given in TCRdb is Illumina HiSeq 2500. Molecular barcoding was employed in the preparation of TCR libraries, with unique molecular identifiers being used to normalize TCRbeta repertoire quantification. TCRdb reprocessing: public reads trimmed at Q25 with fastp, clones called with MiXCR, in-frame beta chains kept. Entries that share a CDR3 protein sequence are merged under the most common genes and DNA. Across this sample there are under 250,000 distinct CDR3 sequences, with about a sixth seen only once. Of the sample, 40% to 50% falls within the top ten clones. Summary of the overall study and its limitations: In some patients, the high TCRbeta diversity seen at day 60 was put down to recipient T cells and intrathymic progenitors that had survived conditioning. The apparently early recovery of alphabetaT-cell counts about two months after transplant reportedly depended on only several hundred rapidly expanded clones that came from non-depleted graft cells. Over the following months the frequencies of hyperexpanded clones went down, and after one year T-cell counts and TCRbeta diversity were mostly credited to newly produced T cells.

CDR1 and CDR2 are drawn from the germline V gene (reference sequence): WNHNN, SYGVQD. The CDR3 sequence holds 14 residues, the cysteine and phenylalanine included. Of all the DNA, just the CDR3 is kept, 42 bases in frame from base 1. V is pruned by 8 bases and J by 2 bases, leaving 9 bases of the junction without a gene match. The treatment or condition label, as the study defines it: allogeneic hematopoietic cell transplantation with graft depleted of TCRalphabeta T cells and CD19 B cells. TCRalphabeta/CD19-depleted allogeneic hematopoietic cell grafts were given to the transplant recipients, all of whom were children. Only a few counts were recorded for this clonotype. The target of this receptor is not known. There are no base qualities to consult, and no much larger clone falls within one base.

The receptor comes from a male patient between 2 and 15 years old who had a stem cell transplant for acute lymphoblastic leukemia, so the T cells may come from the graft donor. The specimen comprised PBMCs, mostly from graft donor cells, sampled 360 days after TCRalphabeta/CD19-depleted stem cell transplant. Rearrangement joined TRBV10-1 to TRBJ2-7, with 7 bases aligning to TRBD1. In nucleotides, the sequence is TGCGCCAGCCCACGGGACAGCCGGACCTACGAGCAGTACTTC. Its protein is CASPRDSRTYEQYF.